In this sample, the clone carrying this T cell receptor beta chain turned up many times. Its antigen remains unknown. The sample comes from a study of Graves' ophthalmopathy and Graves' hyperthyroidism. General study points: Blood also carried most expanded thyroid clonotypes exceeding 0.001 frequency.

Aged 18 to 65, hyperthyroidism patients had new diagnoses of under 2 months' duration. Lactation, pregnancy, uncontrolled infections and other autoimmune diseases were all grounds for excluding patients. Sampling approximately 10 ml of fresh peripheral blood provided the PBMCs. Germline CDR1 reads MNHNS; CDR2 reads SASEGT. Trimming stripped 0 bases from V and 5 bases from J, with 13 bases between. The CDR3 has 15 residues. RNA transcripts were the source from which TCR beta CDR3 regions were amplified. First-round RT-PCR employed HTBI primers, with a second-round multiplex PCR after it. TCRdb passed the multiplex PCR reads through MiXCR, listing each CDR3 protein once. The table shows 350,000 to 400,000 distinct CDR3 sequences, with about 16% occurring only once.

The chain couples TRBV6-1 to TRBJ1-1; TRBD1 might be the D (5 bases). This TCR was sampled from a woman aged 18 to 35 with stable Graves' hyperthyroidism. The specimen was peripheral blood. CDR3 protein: CASSEARGRQTEAFF. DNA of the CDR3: TGTGCCAGCAGTGAAGCGCGAGGGAGACAGACTGAAGCTTTCTTT.